This T cell receptor beta chain was obtained from a study of blood T cell repertoires in COVID-19. For the study at large: The origin of the acute and convalescent COVID-19 samples was the United States, Italy and Spain. Nucleic acid was either cDNA or gDNA, and it came from T cells, B-cell-depleted T cells, or PBMCs.

Trimming took off 6 bases at V and 4 bases at J, with 10 bases between the two ends. Germline lookup yields CDR1 GTSNPN and CDR2 SVGIG (reference sequence). The CDR3 is made up of 12 amino acids. Data came from immunoSEQ multiplex PCR; TCRdb stores just in-frame clones and leaves some out. The sample contains more than 200,000 clones, roughly 80% of which appear only once. This clone has a handful of counts. The sequenced sample was peripheral blood. The rearrangement uses TRBV30 and TRBJ1-3; D gene ambiguous. This TCR was recovered from a man in his sixties with acute or convalescent COVID-19. The CDR3 DNA sequence: TGTGCCTGTCCGAGCCCCGGAAACACCATATATTTT. Protein: CACPSPGNTIYF.